A selection of T cell receptor beta chains follows, all from one sample in a study of T cells in Graves' hyperthyroidism and ophthalmopathy. TCRdb passed the multiplex PCR reads through MiXCR, listing each CDR3 protein once. Of around 380,000 distinct CDR3 sequences in the sample, about 13% were seen once. Sequencing input: blood. These receptors all stem from a man aged 25-45 years with Graves' hyperthyroidism that later progressed to Graves' ophthalmopathy. Each CDR3 is given with its conserved first and last residue. The D gene is left open where the match is weak. The size entry is marked missing in some rows and otherwise reads once, few, many or a size class.

v_call: TRBV19
d_call: TRBD2
j_call: TRBJ2-1
clone_size: few
cdr3_aa: CASSSGGPPNEQFF
cdr3_nt: TGTGCCAGTAGTAGCGGGGGGCCCCCCAATGAGCAGTTCTTC

v_call: TRBV14
d_call: .
j_call: TRBJ2-1
clone_size: .
cdr3_aa: CASSPRDNSYNEQFF
cdr3_nt: TGTGCCAGCAGCCCCCGGGACAACTCCTACAATGAGCAGTTCTTC

v_call: TRBV10-3
d_call: .
j_call: TRBJ2-7
clone_size: many
cdr3_aa: CAISEKGSYEQYF
cdr3_nt: TGTGCCATCAGTGAGAAGGGCTCCTACGAGCAGTACTTC

v_call: TRBV12-3/TRBV12-4
d_call: TRBD1
j_call: TRBJ2-7
clone_size: many
cdr3_aa: CASSSGTEDYEQYF
cdr3_nt: TGTGCCAGCAGTTCCGGGACAGAAGACTACGAGCAGTACTTC

v_call: TRBV28
d_call: .
j_call: TRBJ2-1
clone_size: many
cdr3_aa: CASSPGQFYNEQFF
cdr3_nt: TGTGCCAGCAGCCCTGGACAGTTTTACAATGAGCAGTTCTTC

v_call: TRBV4-1
d_call: .
j_call: TRBJ2-1
clone_size: few
cdr3_aa: CASSQEWSGSYNEQFF
cdr3_nt: TGCGCCAGCAGCCAAGAATGGTCAGGCTCCTACAATGAGCAGTTCTTC

v_call: TRBV20-1
d_call: TRBD1
j_call: TRBJ2-7
clone_size: .
cdr3_aa: CSAYEGTGSYEQYF
cdr3_nt: TGCAGTGCCTACGAAGGGACAGGGAGTTACGAGCAGTACTTC

v_call: TRBV9
d_call: TRBD2
j_call: TRBJ2-1
clone_size: once
cdr3_aa: CASSVEGLAGAEQFF
cdr3_nt: TGTGCCAGCAGCGTTGAGGGACTAGCGGGAGCTGAGCAGTTCTTC

v_call: TRBV6-2/TRBV6-3
d_call: .
j_call: TRBJ2-2
clone_size: .
cdr3_aa: CASSMWLSSTGELFF
cdr3_nt: TGTGCCAGCAGTATGTGGCTCTCGAGCACCGGGGAGCTGTTTTTT

v_call: TRBV28
d_call: .
j_call: TRBJ2-5
clone_size: many
cdr3_aa: CASSSRQDHQETQYF
cdr3_nt: TGTGCCAGCAGTTCCCGACAGGACCACCAAGAGACCCAGTACTTC

v_call: TRBV19
d_call: TRBD1
j_call: TRBJ1-5
clone_size: few
cdr3_aa: CASSIPWDRGKYSNQPQHF
cdr3_nt: TGTGCCAGTAGTATACCCTGGGACAGGGGAAAGTATAGCAATCAGCCCCAGCATTTT

v_call: TRBV27
d_call: .
j_call: TRBJ2-7
clone_size: .
cdr3_aa: CVSSLGEAYEQYF
cdr3_nt: TGTGTCAGCAGTTTAGGGGAAGCCTACGAGCAGTACTTC

v_call: TRBV12-3/TRBV12-4
d_call: .
j_call: TRBJ1-3
clone_size: many
cdr3_aa: CASSKNTIYF
cdr3_nt: TGTGCCAGCAGCAAAAACACCATATATTTT

v_call: TRBV27
d_call: .
j_call: TRBJ1-5
clone_size: many
cdr3_aa: CASSLFGGDSNQPQHF
cdr3_nt: TGTGCCAGCAGCTTGTTTGGTGGGGATAGCAATCAGCCCCAGCATTTT

v_call: TRBV7-3
d_call: TRBD1
j_call: TRBJ2-5
clone_size: .
cdr3_aa: CASSLGQGNF
cdr3_nt: TGTGCCAGCAGCCTAGGACAGGGTAACTTC

v_call: TRBV7-2
d_call: .
j_call: TRBJ2-5
clone_size: many
cdr3_aa: CASSLWVKETQYF
cdr3_nt: TGTGCCAGCAGCTTATGGGTCAAAGAGACCCAGTACTTC